The clone carrying this T cell receptor (beta chain) has just a few counts. The CDR3 has 13 amino acids. Looked up from germline, CDR1 is SNHLY and CDR2 is FYNNEI. V lost 2 bases to trimming and J lost 7 bases, with 12 bases between them. This sample was included in a study of T cells in Graves' hyperthyroidism and ophthalmopathy. RNA transcripts gave rise to amplified TCR beta CDR3 regions. First-round RT-PCR with HTBI primers amplified the TCR CDR3 region. TCRdb re-called the multiplex PCR reads with MiXCR, one entry per CDR3 protein. The sample shows roughly 750,000 distinct CDR3 sequences, approximately 16% of them seen only once.

V usage is TRBV2 and J usage is TRBJ2-7; D is uncertain. The clonotype was recovered from a man in his late teens or twenties with Graves' hyperthyroidism. The material sequenced was blood. The CDR3 DNA sequence: TGTGCCAGCAGTGAAAGCCTTCTAGAGGAGCAGTACTTC. Translating it yields CASSESLLEEQYF.